This section outlines one T cell receptor beta chain sequence together with its context. The source of the sample is a study of blood T cell repertoires in COVID-19. Study details: In each case, the material was cDNA or gDNA derived from T cells, B-cell-depleted T cells, or PBMCs.

Trimming removed 2 bases from V and 6 bases from J, with 26 bases in between. The CDR3 contains 18 residues. Germline-derived CDR1 and CDR2 are GTSNPN and SVGIG (reference sequence). The method was immunoSEQ multiplex PCR; TCRdb's version includes in-frame clones alone and lacks a portion of them. Here the sample spans roughly 200,000 clones, 70% to 90% being singletons. Material for sequencing was peripheral blood. J is TRBJ2-1 and V is TRBV30, with D maybe TRBD2 (6 bases). The clonotype originates from a woman aged 18-30 years who had recovered from COVID-19. The CDR3 DNA reads TGTGCCTGGAGTCTGACAGTTATGGGGGGAGATGTGCTCAATGAGCAGTTCTTC. Translated: CAWSLTVMGGDVLNEQFF.